A selection of T cell receptor beta chains follows, all from one sample in a study of identical twins. Each CDR3 protein is one row after TCRdb ran MiXCR on the 5' RACE reads. The sample lists under 900,000 distinct CDR3 sequences, over 9% occurring once. This sample also belongs to another study, concerning yellow fever vaccine responses in identical twins.

Sample: PBMCs. These receptors were collected from a woman between 18 and 29 years old in good health. CDR3s include the opening cysteine and the closing phenylalanine or tryptophan. A D gene is named only where the DNA matches it firmly. Expanded clones are given a class, and other clones once, few, many or no size at all.

D gene: TRBD1; clone size: few; J gene: TRBJ2-5; V gene: TRBV7-9; CDR3 DNA: TGTGCCAGCAGCTATGAAGGGACAGATCTGGGAGAGACCCAGTACTTC; CDR3 protein: CASSYEGTDLGETQYF
D gene: -; clone size: -; J gene: TRBJ2-1; V gene: TRBV12-3/TRBV12-4; CDR3 DNA: TGTGCCAGCAGTCTAAGTCCGACAACCCTCTTCTTC; CDR3 protein: CASSLSPTTLFF
D gene: -; clone size: many; J gene: TRBJ1-5; V gene: TRBV28; CDR3 DNA: TGTGCCAGCAGCCCCGCGGGCGGGACTGGGGCCAATCAGCCCCAGCATTTT; CDR3 protein: CASSPAGGTGANQPQHF
D gene: -; clone size: few; J gene: TRBJ1-1; V gene: TRBV12-5; CDR3 DNA: TGTGCTAGTGGCCCCGGCTGGGGGGCGAACACTGAAGCTTTCTTT; CDR3 protein: CASGPGWGANTEAFF
D gene: -; clone size: few; J gene: TRBJ1-1; V gene: TRBV28; CDR3 DNA: TGTGCCAGCAGTTTGTACTCCTACAGGGTCGCCGAAGCTTTCTTT; CDR3 protein: CASSLYSYRVAEAFF
D gene: TRBD1; clone size: few; J gene: TRBJ1-2; V gene: TRBV6-1; CDR3 DNA: TGTGCCAGCAGTGAAAAGAACAGGGGCTATGGCTACACCTTC; CDR3 protein: CASSEKNRGYGYTF
D gene: TRBD2; clone size: few; J gene: TRBJ2-2; V gene: TRBV11-1; CDR3 DNA: TGTGCCAGCAGCTTACTGTCCGGGAGGGCGAACACCGGGGAGCTGTTTTTT; CDR3 protein: CASSLLSGRANTGELFF
D gene: TRBD2; clone size: few; J gene: TRBJ2-1; V gene: TRBV20-1; CDR3 DNA: TGCAGTGCTAGCCTTTTGCTGGCTAGCGGCCTTTTTATCGCCTACAATGAGCAGTTCTTC; CDR3 protein: CSASLLLASGLFIAYNEQFF
D gene: TRBD1; clone size: many; J gene: TRBJ2-2; V gene: TRBV4-1; CDR3 DNA: TGCGCCAGCAGCCCACGAGACAGGGGTAACACCGGGGAGCTGTTTTTT; CDR3 protein: CASSPRDRGNTGELFF
D gene: -; clone size: -; J gene: TRBJ1-6; V gene: TRBV27; CDR3 DNA: TGTGCCAGCAGTTCCTCCGTGAGGGGAGAGGAGTCACCCCTCCACTTT; CDR3 protein: CASSSSVRGEESPLHF
D gene: -; clone size: few; J gene: TRBJ2-2; V gene: TRBV12-3/TRBV12-4; CDR3 DNA: TGTGCCAGCAGTTTAGGTCTAGCTGACTTCGGGGAGCTGTTTTTT; CDR3 protein: CASSLGLADFGELFF
D gene: -; clone size: -; J gene: TRBJ2-3; V gene: TRBV12-3/TRBV12-4; CDR3 DNA: TGTGCCAGCAGACCCCCAGGGAGGGGGAACACAGATACGCAGTATTTT; CDR3 protein: CASRPPGRGNTDTQYF
D gene: TRBD1; clone size: few; J gene: TRBJ1-1; V gene: TRBV6-2/TRBV6-3; CDR3 DNA: TGTGCCAGCAGATACGGGACAGCGTTTGGCACTGAAGCTTTCTTT; CDR3 protein: CASRYGTAFGTEAFF
D gene: -; clone size: -; J gene: TRBJ2-1; V gene: TRBV5-1; CDR3 DNA: TGCGCCAGCAGCGTGGGGGGGACACACAATGAGCAGTTCTTC; CDR3 protein: CASSVGGTHNEQFF
D gene: TRBD2; clone size: many; J gene: TRBJ2-2; V gene: TRBV7-8; CDR3 DNA: TGTGCCAGCAGCTTATATAGCTCGGGGGGTGTAAACACCGGGGAGCTGTTTTTT; CDR3 protein: CASSLYSSGGVNTGELFF
D gene: TRBD2; clone size: many; J gene: TRBJ2-1; V gene: TRBV12-3/TRBV12-4; CDR3 DNA: TGTGCCAGCAGTTTCGCGGGAGCTGATGGCAATGAGCAGTTCTTC; CDR3 protein: CASSFAGADGNEQFF
D gene: -; clone size: few; J gene: TRBJ2-4; V gene: TRBV6-1; CDR3 DNA: TGTGCCACCGGAGGGACATTGAGAAACATTCAGTACTTC; CDR3 protein: CATGGTLRNIQYF
D gene: TRBD1; clone size: -; J gene: TRBJ1-1; V gene: TRBV9; CDR3 DNA: TGTGCCAGCAGCCCCCGGACAGGGGAAGAGACTGAAGCTTTCTTT; CDR3 protein: CASSPRTGEETEAFF
D gene: -; clone size: few; J gene: TRBJ2-4; V gene: TRBV12-3/TRBV12-4; CDR3 DNA: TGTGCCAGCAGGCCACTAGCGACAGGAAACCAAATTCAGTACTTC; CDR3 protein: CASRPLATGNQIQYF
D gene: TRBD1; clone size: -; J gene: TRBJ2-5; V gene: TRBV6-1; CDR3 DNA: TGTGCCAGCAGAGACGACAGGGGGCCGGAGACCCAGTACTTC; CDR3 protein: CASRDDRGPETQYF
D gene: -; clone size: -; J gene: TRBJ2-5; V gene: TRBV6-1; CDR3 DNA: TGTGCCAGCAGTGCGGGCAGCAAGCAAGAGACCCAGTACTTC; CDR3 protein: CASSAGSKQETQYF
D gene: -; clone size: -; J gene: TRBJ2-1; V gene: TRBV6-1; CDR3 DNA: TGTGCCAGTCAGGAGAGCTCCTACAATGAGCAGTTCTTC; CDR3 protein: CASQESSYNEQFF
D gene: -; clone size: -; J gene: TRBJ2-5; V gene: TRBV5-1; CDR3 DNA: TGCGCCAGCAGCTTGGCGGCTGGGCCCGGATTGGAGACCCAGTACTTC; CDR3 protein: CASSLAAGPGLETQYF
D gene: -; clone size: few; J gene: TRBJ2-7; V gene: TRBV7-6; CDR3 DNA: TGTGCCAGCAGCTTAGAGGTAGTTTACGAGCAGTACTTC; CDR3 protein: CASSLEVVYEQYF
D gene: TRBD2; clone size: -; J gene: TRBJ2-1; V gene: TRBV24-1; CDR3 DNA: TGTGCCACCAGTGAGGCTAGCGGTCTCTACAATGAGCAGTTCTTC; CDR3 protein: CATSEASGLYNEQFF
D gene: TRBD1; clone size: -; J gene: TRBJ2-2; V gene: TRBV28; CDR3 DNA: TGTGCCACCCGGGGACAGGGGTATTCCGGGGAGCTGTTTTTT; CDR3 protein: CATRGQGYSGELFF
D gene: -; clone size: -; J gene: TRBJ2-3; V gene: TRBV4-2; CDR3 DNA: TGTGCCAGCAGCCAAGAAGCCATGGGCACAGATACGCAGTATTTT; CDR3 protein: CASSQEAMGTDTQYF
D gene: -; clone size: few; J gene: TRBJ1-2; V gene: TRBV24-1; CDR3 DNA: TGTGCCACCAGTGCCCTTGGGTTTGCTAACTATGGCTACACCTTC; CDR3 protein: CATSALGFANYGYTF
D gene: -; clone size: few; J gene: TRBJ2-1; V gene: TRBV5-6; CDR3 DNA: TGTGCCAGCAGCTTGGTGGCTAGTTGGTATGAGCAGTTCTTC; CDR3 protein: CASSLVASWYEQFF
D gene: TRBD2; clone size: -; J gene: TRBJ2-1; V gene: TRBV3-1; CDR3 DNA: TGTGCCAGCAGTCACCGACCGCCGACTAGCTTCGATGAGCAGTTCTTC; CDR3 protein: CASSHRPPTSFDEQFF
D gene: -; clone size: few; J gene: TRBJ1-2; V gene: TRBV7-9; CDR3 DNA: TGTGCCAGCAGCTTAGGCTCTATGGGGCCCGGAGGCTACACCTTC; CDR3 protein: CASSLGSMGPGGYTF
D gene: -; clone size: -; J gene: TRBJ2-1; V gene: TRBV10-3; CDR3 DNA: TGTGCCATCAACCGGGAACCCTACAATGAGCAGTTCTTC; CDR3 protein: CAINREPYNEQFF
D gene: TRBD2; clone size: few; J gene: TRBJ2-1; V gene: TRBV20-1; CDR3 DNA: TGCAGTGCACAGACGGAGCGGGGGGCCTACAATGAGCAGTTCTTC; CDR3 protein: CSAQTERGAYNEQFF
D gene: -; clone size: -; J gene: TRBJ1-1; V gene: TRBV7-9; CDR3 DNA: TGTGCCAGCAGCAACTCTCAGCTGGCGGTCTTT; CDR3 protein: CASSNSQLAVF
D gene: -; clone size: many; J gene: TRBJ2-7; V gene: TRBV6-1; CDR3 DNA: TGTGCCAGCAGTGAGGGGGGGGGCGCGGACGAGCAGTACTTC; CDR3 protein: CASSEGGGADEQYF
D gene: -; clone size: few; J gene: TRBJ1-4; V gene: TRBV12-3/TRBV12-4; CDR3 DNA: TGTGCCAGCAGTTTAGGCCTACCTAATGAAAAACTGTTTTTT; CDR3 protein: CASSLGLPNEKLFF
D gene: -; clone size: few; J gene: TRBJ1-2; V gene: TRBV18; CDR3 DNA: TGTGCCAGCTCACCCGGACACTTAGACTCGGGTGGCTACACCTTC; CDR3 protein: CASSPGHLDSGGYTF
D gene: -; clone size: few; J gene: TRBJ1-1; V gene: TRBV7-9; CDR3 DNA: TGTGCCAGCAGCCCCATGGCGGGTATGAACACTGAAGCTTTCTTT; CDR3 protein: CASSPMAGMNTEAFF
D gene: -; clone size: few; J gene: TRBJ2-7; V gene: TRBV5-1; CDR3 DNA: TGCGCCAGCAGCTTGGGGTCCCAACTAGCAGAGCAGTACTTC; CDR3 protein: CASSLGSQLAEQYF
D gene: -; clone size: -; J gene: TRBJ2-2; V gene: TRBV11-1; CDR3 DNA: TGTGCCAGCAGCTTGGGATTGGCCGGGGAGCTGTTTTTT; CDR3 protein: CASSLGLAGELFF
D gene: TRBD2; clone size: few; J gene: TRBJ2-3; V gene: TRBV5-1; CDR3 DNA: TGCGCCAGCAGCTCTTTGGGCTACAAGCGGGAGAGCACAGATACGCAGTATTTT; CDR3 protein: CASSSLGYKRESTDTQYF
D gene: TRBD2; clone size: -; J gene: TRBJ2-1; V gene: TRBV7-8; CDR3 DNA: TGTGCCAGCAGCCTCTCCTCCCGGGAGGCCGACAATGAGCAGTTCTTC; CDR3 protein: CASSLSSREADNEQFF
D gene: -; clone size: once; J gene: TRBJ1-2; V gene: TRBV20-1; CDR3 DNA: TGCAGTTATCTCGGCCGGGCGGGGACACGAGAGGGCGGCTACACCTTC; CDR3 protein: CSYLGRAGTREGGYTF
D gene: TRBD2; clone size: few; J gene: TRBJ2-7; V gene: TRBV6-5; CDR3 DNA: TGTGCCAGCAGTTACTCGGGGACTAGTCTCTACGAGCAGTACTTC; CDR3 protein: CASSYSGTSLYEQYF
D gene: -; clone size: many; J gene: TRBJ1-6; V gene: TRBV5-1; CDR3 DNA: TGCGCCAGCAGCTTGCCCACCGGGACCAATTCACCCCTCCACTTT; CDR3 protein: CASSLPTGTNSPLHF
D gene: -; clone size: -; J gene: TRBJ2-3; V gene: TRBV11-2; CDR3 DNA: TGTGCCAGCAGCTTAGATACGCCGGGGGAGACGCACACAGATACGCAGTATTTT; CDR3 protein: CASSLDTPGETHTDTQYF
D gene: -; clone size: few; J gene: TRBJ1-2; V gene: TRBV28; CDR3 DNA: TGTGCAGGGTGGAGTCAGGGAGGTGGCTACACCTTC; CDR3 protein: CAGWSQGGGYTF
D gene: -; clone size: many; J gene: TRBJ1-2; V gene: TRBV12-3/TRBV12-4; CDR3 DNA: TGTGCCAGCAGTGCAAACAGGTTTGGCTACACCTTC; CDR3 protein: CASSANRFGYTF
D gene: TRBD2; clone size: -; J gene: TRBJ2-3; V gene: TRBV6-1; CDR3 DNA: TGTGCCAGCAGTGAACCGTATTTAGCGGGGGGCACAGATACGCAGTATTTT; CDR3 protein: CASSEPYLAGGTDTQYF
D gene: -; clone size: -; J gene: TRBJ2-1; V gene: TRBV2; CDR3 DNA: TGTGCCAGCATTACGGTATACAATGAGCAGTTCTTC; CDR3 protein: CASITVYNEQFF